This section outlines one T cell receptor beta chain sequence together with its context. V was shortened by 5 bases and J by 4 bases, with 11 bases between the two germline ends. CDR1 LNHDA and CDR2 SQIVND come from the germline V gene (reference sequence). The length of the CDR3 is 13 residues. Per the study methods: Cell counts per sample came from amplifying reference gene primers. Using immunoSEQ multiplex PCR, the repertoire was profiled, and TCRdb retains in-frame clones only, with some absent. That table is the source of V, J and clone size, and D and trimming were worked out from the DNA. The profile covers some 270,000 clones, with approximately 89% appearing a single time and 1.5% to 2% taken by the ten largest. The entry originates in a study of blood T cell repertoires in COVID-19. For the study at large: From the United States, Italy and Spain came samples of acute and convalescent COVID-19. PBMCs, B-cell-depleted T cells, or T cells were the source of the cDNA or gDNA that made up the material.

The TCR sequence derives from a woman aged 60 to 75 who had recovered from COVID-19. Sequencing was carried out using peripheral blood. The chain employs TRBV19 and TRBJ1-2; weak D call: TRBD1 (5 bases). The CDR3 DNA follows: TGTGCCAGTAGTCAGACAGCCAGCTATGGCTACACCTTC. This encodes CASSQTASYGYTF.